The next 22 T cell receptor beta chains were all read from a single sample in a study of cytomegalovirus exposure and HLA in healthy donors. PCR employed 60 Vbeta and 13 Jbeta primers. Using immunoSEQ multiplex PCR, the repertoire was profiled, and TCRdb retains in-frame clones only, with some absent. Of about 180,000 clones listed, approximately 82% are singletons. Material: PBMCs. Source of these receptors: a girl aged 2 to 9 in good health and CMV-seropositive.

This clone appeared a few times. The chain carries TRBV5-6 and TRBJ2-7, with TRBD2 identical over 8 bases. The CDR3 sequence is 17 residues long. The ends lost 0 bases at V and 5 bases at J; junction bases unmatched: 13. CDR1 and CDR2 (germline): SGHDT, YYEEEE. This chain's CDR3 is CASSLVSLRGVVHEQYF. The CDR3 bases are TGTGCCAGCAGCTTGGTAAGCTTGCGGGGGGTGGTCCACGAGCAGTACTTC.

The gene calls are TRBV19 and TRBJ2-1; D is ambiguous. Germline assignment: CDR1 LNHDA and CDR2 SQIVND (reference sequence). The V and J ends lost 1 base and 9 bases respectively, with 13 bases between them. The CDR3 covers 14 residues. CDR3 region: CASSIGIEKSEQFF. The CDR3 DNA sequence: TGTGCCAGTAGTATAGGTATTGAGAAAAGTGAGCAGTTCTTC.

The chain carries TRBV4-1 and TRBJ1-2; 9 positions match TRBD1. V was clipped by 3 bases and J by 4 bases; unmatched bases: 9. Germline CDR1 MGHRA, CDR2 YSYEKL. The CDR3 runs 16 residues. CDR3 nucleotides: TGCGCCAGCAGCCAGTTACAGGGGGCTTCGGCCTATGGCTACACCTTC. Amino acids: CASSQLQGASAYGYTF.

This rearrangement joins TRBV5-6 to TRBJ2-3; 8 bases agree with TRBD1. This CDR3 has 18 amino acids. Germline-derived CDR1 and CDR2 are SGHDT and YYEEEE. V lost 3 bases to trimming and J lost 0 bases; unmatched junction nucleotides: 12. CDR3 loop: CASSSQYRTGTSTDTQYF. In DNA, the CDR3 is TGTGCCAGCAGCTCCCAGTACCGGACAGGGACTAGCACAGATACGCAGTATTTT. The full variable domain, its missing parts supplied by reference TRBV5-6 and TRBJ2-3, is DAGVTQSPTHLIKTRGQQVTLRCSPKSGHDTVSWYQQALGQGPQFIFQYYEEEERQRGNFPDRFSGHQFPNYSSELNVNALLLGDSALYLCASSSQYRTGTSTDTQYFGPGTRLTVL.

This sequence joins TRBV18 and TRBJ2-1; D remains ambiguous. The CDR3 contains 19 residues. CDR1 is KGHSH, CDR2 LQKENI, per germline. V lost 0 bases and J lost 5, with 23 bases in between. DNA of the CDR3: TGTGCCAGCTCACCACCGATGCCGGGTTATGTATCGGTAAACAATGAGCAGTTCTTC. It yields the protein CASSPPMPGYVSVNNEQFF.

This chain joins TRBV7-6 and TRBJ1-4; D not resolved. The CDR3 is 13 residues long. Deletions cut 2 bases from V and 5 bases from J, with 6 bases between. CDR1 SGHVS and CDR2 FNYEAQ come from the germline V gene. CDR3 nucleotide sequence: TGTGCCAGCAGCTTAATGGCCAATGAAAAACTGTTTTTT. Protein sequence: CASSLMANEKLFF.

The V gene is TRBV29-1, the J gene TRBJ2-3; TRBD2 matches at 15 bases. The CDR3 has 19 amino acids. Germline values: CDR1 SQVTM, CDR2 ANQGSEA. The V segment lost 2 bases and the J segment 1 base; nucleotides outside the gene matches: 10. In DNA, the CDR3 is TGCAGCGTTGAAAAGGGACTAGCGGGAGGCCCGGGGGGCACAGATACGCAGTATTTT. The encoded protein is CSVEKGLAGGPGGTDTQYF.

The chain employs TRBV7-8 and TRBJ2-7; weak D call: TRBD2 (7 bases). The germline CDR1 and CDR2 sequences are SGHVS and FQNEAQ. The CDR3 consists of 15 residues. The V end lost 5 bases, the J end lost 5 bases, and 19 bases lay between the germline ends. This CDR3 reads CASSPADGGQNEQYF. DNA for the CDR3: TGTGCCAGCAGCCCCGCCGACGGGGGGCAAAACGAGCAGTACTTC.

This clone was picked up one time. This chain links TRBV2 with TRBJ2-2; no clear D gene. The V gene's germline CDR1 is SNHLY and CDR2 FYNNEI. The germline V and J ends were trimmed by 7 bases and 1 base, with 4 bases remaining between them. The CDR3 has 12 amino acids. CDR3 coding DNA: TGTGCCAGCATTCAGAACACCGGGGAGCTGTTTTTT. Its translation: CASIQNTGELFF.

The chain combines TRBV6-5 with TRBJ1-2; 7 bases match TRBD1. The CDR3 has 13 residues. J was trimmed by 7 bases and V by 0 bases; bases with no gene match: 2. From germline, CDR1 is MNHEY and CDR2 SVGAGI. The CDR3 protein is CASSYSNRGGYTF. The DNA of the CDR3 is TGTGCCAGCAGTTACTCGAACAGGGGTGGCTACACCTTC.

The rearrangement joins TRBV5-5 to TRBJ2-5; D is undetermined. Looked up from germline, CDR1 is SGHKS and CDR2 is YYEKEE (reference sequence). The ends were cut back, 0 bases at V and 4 bases at J, with 4 bases in the middle. The CDR3 is 12 residues long. For the CDR3, the DNA is TGTGCCAGCAGCTTGGCCGGAGAGACCCAGTACTTC. The encoded protein is CASSLAGETQYF. Variable domain in full (rest from reference TRBV5-5 and TRBJ2-5): DAGVTQSPTHLIKTRGQQVTLRCSPISGHKSVSWYQQVLGQGPQFIFQYYEKEERGRGNFPDRFSARQFPNYSSELNVNALLLGDSALYLCASSLAGETQYFGPGTRLLVL.

This clone was seen a handful of times. The CDR3 loop is CASRGLAGIGTDTQYF. The CDR3 DNA sequence: TGTGCCAGCAGGGGACTAGCGGGGATAGGCACAGATACGCAGTATTTT. The genes are TRBV27 and TRBJ2-3, with 13 bases aligning to TRBD2. V was pared by 6 bases and J by 1 base, with 4 bases of the junction left unmatched. Germline values: CDR1 MNHEY, CDR2 SMNVEV (reference sequence). CDR3 size: 16 residues.

The chain is built from TRBV30 and TRBJ2-1; D is possibly TRBD1 (6 bases). V lost 0 bases, J lost 6 bases, and 9 bases lay in between. Germline CDR1 GTSNPN, CDR2 SVGIG (reference sequence). The length of the CDR3 is 13 residues. In DNA form, the CDR3 reads TGTGCCTGGAGTGTGGGGACATCCAATGAGCAGTTCTTC. Its protein is CAWSVGTSNEQFF.

V and J are TRBV5-1 and TRBJ2-7; 11 nucleotides line up with TRBD2. The CDR3 loop spans 14 amino acids. The junction had 12 bases not matched to a gene; V was cut back by 5 bases and J by 11 bases. The V gene's germline CDR1 is SGHRS and CDR2 YFSETQ. CDR3 loop: CASRETSGSGMEYF. DNA of the CDR3: TGCGCCAGCAGGGAAACTAGCGGGAGTGGAATGGAGTACTTC.

The CDR3 here is CASIAGGNNRGPNYGYTF. The CDR3 coding sequence is TGTGCCAGCATTGCGGGGGGCAATAACAGGGGGCCTAACTATGGCTACACCTTC. The chain recombines TRBV2 with TRBJ1-2; 9 bases match TRBD1. V was pared by 7 bases and J by 0 bases, with 15 bases of the junction left unmatched. Germline V gene sequence: CDR1 SNHLY, CDR2 FYNNEI. The CDR3 spans 18 residues.

V gene TRBV10-3 combines with J gene TRBJ2-5, with D unclear. The length of the CDR3 is 13 residues. V lost 4 bases, J lost 2 bases, and 8 bases lay in between. CDR1 and CDR2 (germline): ENHRY, SYGVKD. CDR3 sequence: CAISGQSQETQYF. DNA for the CDR3: TGTGCCATCAGTGGTCAGTCTCAAGAGACCCAGTACTTC.

This clone was observed a handful of times. V is TRBV5-6 and J is TRBJ2-3; perhaps TRBD1 as D (6 bases). The CDR3 runs 15 residues. V lost 2 bases, J lost 2 bases, and 12 bases lay in between. Germline values: CDR1 SGHDT, CDR2 YYEEEE. CDR3 sequence: CASSLSGAPTDTQYF. The DNA for the CDR3 is TGTGCCAGCAGCTTATCAGGGGCCCCCACAGATACGCAGTATTTT.

The chain combines TRBV27 with TRBJ1-1; D possibly corresponds to TRBD1 (6 bases). In germline, CDR1 is MNHEY, CDR2 SMNVEV (reference sequence). The CDR3 is 14 amino acids. V shed 7 bases and J shed 6 bases, with 18 bases lying between them. Here the CDR3 DNA reads TGTGCCAGCACTAAAAGCAGGGGTTCCCCTGAAGCTTTCTTT. Its protein is CASTKSRGSPEAFF.

The V and J genes are TRBV27 and TRBJ2-7, with 9 bases matching TRBD2. In germline, CDR1 is MNHEY, CDR2 SMNVEV (reference sequence). CDR3 length: 15 residues. The ends lost 3 bases at V and 0 bases at J; junction bases unmatched: 3. The CDR3 reads CASSLSGRNSYEQYF. CDR3 sequence (DNA): TGTGCCAGCAGTTTGAGCGGGAGGAACTCCTACGAGCAGTACTTC.

This clone was seen only once. The genes are TRBV19 and TRBJ2-2; TRBD1 might be the D (7 bases). V was pared by 1 base and J by 1 base, with 22 bases between. Germline CDR1 is LNHDA and CDR2 is SQIVND (reference sequence). There are 20 residues in the CDR3. Written as DNA, the CDR3 is TGTGCCAGTAGTATAGGAAGAAGAGGGGGCCGGGAGCTGAACACCGGGGAGCTGTTTTTT. Its protein is CASSIGRRGGRELNTGELFF.

The chain has TRBV18 and TRBJ1-1; D gene unclear. The CDR3 spans 11 residues. Germline CDR1 is KGHSH and CDR2 is LQKENI. V was shortened by 2 bases and J by 6 bases, with 4 bases between the two germline ends. Here the CDR3 DNA reads TGTGCCAGCTCACCAGGGCCTGAAGCTTTCTTT. As protein: CASSPGPEAFF.

In DNA, the CDR3 is TGTGCCAGCAGCCGACAGGGCTCCTACGAGCAGTACTTC. Translated: CASSRQGSYEQYF. V gene TRBV2 combines with J gene TRBJ2-5; 7 bases fit TRBD1. The tail of the sequence fits TRBJ2-7 better, so the J call may be wrong. CDR1 SNHLY and CDR2 FYNNEI come from the germline V gene. This CDR3 contains 13 residues.